This TCR beta chain was captured by sequencing in a study of cytomegalovirus exposure and HLA in healthy donors. The overall study: Out of 150 million to 200 million T cells, an earlier analysis found over 100 million unique TCR beta sequences in total. Study-level points and caveats: An analysis that came later showed most CMV-associated TCR beta chains appearing HLA-restricted. Common viral pathogens were later found to be apparently linked to several of the most significant clusters.

V was pared by 10 bases and J by 2 bases, with 16 bases between. The CDR3 has 13 residues. Germline CDR1 SGHRS, CDR2 YFSETQ. In the PCR, 60 Vbeta and 13 Jbeta primers were used. The data were produced by immunoSEQ multiplex PCR, yet TCRdb's version contains in-frame clones alone and is incomplete. Among approximately 100,000 clones listed, 75% were seen once. Healthy bone marrow donors made up the cohort. On this clone itself: No antigen is known for it.

V usage is TRBV5-1 and J usage is TRBJ2-7; D ambiguous. This sequence was found in a male donor in good health and CMV-seropositive. Sequenced sample: PBMCs. CDR3 amino acids: CARQHWVPYEQYF. The DNA of the CDR3 is TGCGCCCGACAACACTGGGTACCCTACGAGCAGTACTTC.